This T cell receptor (beta chain) was sequenced during a study of technical replicates of blood from several donors. The germline V gene encodes CDR1 SGHNT and CDR2 YENEEA. Trimming removed 4 bases at V and 5 bases at J, with 5 bases between. This CDR3 spans 11 amino acids. Generated by immunoSEQ multiplex PCR, the TCRdb table keeps only in-frame clones and is missing some. This sample carries 80,000 to 95,000 clones, 96% of them seen once, and the ten largest clones take around 0.28%. Sequenced input: T cells isolated from PBMCs. This receptor was taken from a human donor in good health. The chain uses TRBV11-3 and TRBJ1-2, with D uncertain. The CDR3 nucleotides read TGTGCCAGCAGCTCTCCGTATGGCTACACCTTC. This encodes CASSSPYGYTF.